The source of this T cell receptor beta chain is a study of cytomegalovirus exposure and HLA in healthy donors. The overall study: From about 179 million T cells, an earlier analysis saw 120 million or so unique TCR beta sequences. Study-level results: Per a prior analysis, the majority of TCR beta V segments were productive roughly 90% or roughly 30% of the time.

Donors sampled were nominally healthy, though unrecorded immune exposures were likely. A multiplex PCR was run with 60 Vbeta primers and 13 Jbeta primers. The method was immunoSEQ multiplex PCR; TCRdb's version includes in-frame clones alone and lacks a portion of them. This listing includes about 67,000 clones. Comment on this clone: Its antigen is still unknown.

The CDR3 is made up of 12 amino acids. Germline assignment: CDR1 LGHNT and CDR2 FRNRAP. The ends were cut back, 6 bases at V and 5 bases at J, with 10 bases in the middle. The chain recombines TRBV12-5 with TRBJ2-5, with D uncertain. The TCR was taken from a boy aged 5 to 17 in good health and CMV-seronegative. The material sequenced was PBMCs. As DNA, the CDR3 is TGTGCTAGTGGGATGAGTAGCGAGACCCAGTACTTC. Encoded protein: CASGMSSETQYF. Using reference TRBV12-5 and TRBJ2-5 for the parts outside the CDR3, the full variable domain is DARVTQTPRHKVTEMGQEVTMRCQPILGHNTVFWYRQTMMQGLELLAYFRNRAPLDDSGMPKDRFSAEMPDATLATLKIQPSEPRDSAVYFCASGMSSETQYFGPGTRLLVL.